This T cell receptor (beta chain) is from a study of beta chain features in type 1 diabetes (dated by TCRdb to the late 2010s). Context from the whole study: Mean age, gender distribution, total cell number and subset yield did not differ between patients and healthy donors. A total of under 140,000,000 sorted cells were examined across all samples, and the number of cells per subset was strongly correlated with RNA yield. The study compared TCRB repertoires of sorted circulating CD4+ T cell subsets between recently diagnosed type 1 diabetes patients and matched healthy donors. Regulatory and stem cell-like memory subsets were obtained from only 8 patients and roughly eight healthy donors, while naive and central memory subsets were obtained from all 30 or so donors. The paper's findings and limits, for the study overall: PCR may preferentially amplify shorter templates, but because patient and control samples were amplified and corrected together, any resulting skew would affect both groups equally. Naive, central memory and regulatory TCRB repertoires appeared to be more alike among patients than among healthy donors. Because small numbers of individuals were included in the HLA sub-analyses, any influence of HLA type on TCRB rearrangement was left unresolved. At VDJ recombination sites, type 1 diabetes patients had fewer insertions and more deleted nucleotides, which implies abnormalities in thymic rearrangement. In all four CD4+ subsets, TCRB CDR3 length was moderately but significantly shorter in type 1 diabetes patients. Sequencing cDNA rather than genomic DNA could over-represent highly expressing activated cells, although activation and CD3 levels did not differ between groups.

The entire isolated RNA was reverse transcribed using the High Capacity cDNA Reverse Transcription Kit, and thus expressed TCRB transcripts were sequenced. Deep immunoSEQ sequencing was applied to naive, central memory and regulatory T cell samples, giving an average of about 3.7 million total reads per sample. Sorted cells were lysed in RLT buffer, and RNA was extracted using DNase-treated RNeasy Micro or Mini kits according to cell number. To prevent cross-contamination, every cell subset was processed on its own, while patient and healthy donor samples were processed together. TCRB sequences were amplified from cDNA with the immunoSEQ multiplex PCR, producing 87-bp fragments spanning the CDR3 region. Sequencing of the amplicons was performed on the Illumina HiSeq platform. Turning to the authors' computational methods: Synthetic template baselines were used to correct PCR bias computationally, reads within Hamming distance 2 were collapsed, and singletons that could not be merged were discarded. Reads were aligned against IMGT to assign V, D and J genes, CDR3 length and insertions or deletions at six rearrangement sites. Within each subset, clonotype counts were normalized to sorted cell number, and only after that were true diversity and Gini coefficients computed with the tcR R package. Repertoire sharing was quantified using the overlap coefficient calculated on TCRB nucleotide sequences. The immuneACCESS repertoire file appears here via TCRdb, limited to in-frame rearrangements. These files lack a portion of the clones; in checked studies, under half of the deficit traces to unresolved V genes, and the cause of the others is not known. V and J calls and clone size are given by that table; D and trimming were obtained from the DNA. The sample table lists 130,000 to 150,000 clones, roughly 53% of them with a count of one. The ten largest account for under 0.45% of the sample.

From each donor, a single peripheral blood sample of around 120 mL on average was drawn into heparinised tubes. Using a panel that included CD45RO, CCR7, CD25, CD127, CD95 and CD27, naive, central memory, regulatory and stem cell-like memory CD4+ T cells were sorted on a BD FACSAria II. A purity above 98% was achieved for all sorted populations. PBMCs were isolated immediately by Lymphoprep density gradient centrifugation and stained directly without culture. So that batch effects would be minimized, each experiment stained and sorted samples in pairs, pairing one healthy donor with one patient. Details on this clone: Its antigen specificity is not known. Base quality data are lacking; no much larger clone is found one base away.

In the germline V gene, CDR1 corresponds to SQVTM and CDR2 to ANQGSEA. The CDR3 covers 14 residues, taking in both the cysteine and the phenylalanine. The retained sequence is limited to the CDR3, 42 bases, with the frame set at the first base. The junction shows trimming of 4 bases on V and 3 bases on J, and the gene matches do not reach 7 bases of it. The chain couples TRBV29-1 to TRBJ1-1; 8 bases in the junction line up with TRBD1. Sequencing input: Tregs from blood. The sample's cell subset or site label, in plain terms: regulatory CD4+ T cells. The sequence derives from a man aged 18 to 29 in good health. Here is the DNA: TGCAGCGTTGCAGACAGGGGTTTGGACACTGAAGCTTTCTTT. This gives the protein CSVADRGLDTEAFF.